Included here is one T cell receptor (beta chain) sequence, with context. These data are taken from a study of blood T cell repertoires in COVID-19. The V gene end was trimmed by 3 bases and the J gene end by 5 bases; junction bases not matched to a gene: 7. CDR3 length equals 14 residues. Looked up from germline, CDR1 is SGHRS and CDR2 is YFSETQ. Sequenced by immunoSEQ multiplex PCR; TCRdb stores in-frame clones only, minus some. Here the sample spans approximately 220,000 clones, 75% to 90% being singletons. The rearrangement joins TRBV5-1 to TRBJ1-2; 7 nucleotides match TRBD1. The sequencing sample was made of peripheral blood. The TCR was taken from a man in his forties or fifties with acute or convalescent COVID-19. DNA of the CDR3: TGCGCCAGCAGCTCTTCCGGGACAGCATATGGCTACACCTTC. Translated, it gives CASSSSGTAYGYTF.